A selection of T cell receptor beta chains follows, all from one sample in a study of cytomegalovirus exposure and HLA in healthy donors. The table came from immunoSEQ multiplex PCR; TCRdb's copy has only in-frame clones and leaves some out. This repertoire includes about 110,000 clones. Material: PBMCs. The receptors originated from a man aged 35 to 55 in good health and CMV-seropositive. Both conserved end residues are part of each CDR3. Fields, in order: J gene, D gene, V gene, CDR3 protein, CDR3 DNA. D genes are given only for firm matches.

J: TRBJ2-2
D: TRBD2
V: TRBV18
CDR3: CASSPPQLAANTGELFF
DNA: TGTGCCAGCTCACCACCCCAGCTAGCGGCTAACACCGGGGAGCTGTTTTTT

J: TRBJ2-7
D: -
V: TRBV7-9
CDR3: CASSRRQESSYEQYF
DNA: TGTGCCAGCAGCCGACGACAGGAGAGCTCCTACGAGCAGTACTTC

J: TRBJ2-7
D: -
V: TRBV5-1
CDR3: CASSFGGLGYEQYF
DNA: TGCGCCAGCAGCTTCGGGGGTCTAGGCTACGAGCAGTACTTC

J: TRBJ2-5
D: TRBD1
V: TRBV7-3
CDR3: CASSSQPGQQETQYF
DNA: TGTGCCAGCAGCTCACAGCCGGGACAGCAAGAGACCCAGTACTTC

J: TRBJ1-1
D: -
V: TRBV2
CDR3: CASNTGSPGTEAFF
DNA: TGTGCCAGCAACACGGGATCCCCCGGCACTGAAGCTTTCTTT

J: TRBJ1-1
D: -
V: TRBV5-4
CDR3: CASSLSGEAFF
DNA: TGTGCCAGCAGCTTGTCAGGTGAAGCTTTCTTT

J: TRBJ2-7
D: TRBD2
V: TRBV13
CDR3: CANSPTRGGAEEQYF
DNA: TGTGCCAACAGCCCTACCCGGGGAGGGGCAGAAGAGCAGTACTTC

J: TRBJ2-7
D: -
V: TRBV4-1
CDR3: CASSLGPGGYYEQYF
DNA: TGCGCCAGCAGCCTTGGTCCAGGGGGGTACTACGAGCAGTACTTC

J: TRBJ2-7
D: -
V: TRBV10-3
CDR3: CAISESSRGHLLF
DNA: TGTGCCATCAGTGAGTCGAGTAGAGGCCACCTACTCTTC

J: TRBJ2-7
D: -
V: TRBV4-1
CDR3: CASSQPGGGNEQYF
DNA: TGCGCCAGCAGCCAACCGGGAGGGGGCAACGAGCAGTACTTC

J: TRBJ2-7
D: -
V: TRBV11-2
CDR3: CASSLSHTGYEQYF
DNA: TGTGCCAGCAGCTTAAGTCATACGGGATACGAGCAGTACTTC

J: TRBJ2-7
D: -
V: TRBV6-1
CDR3: CASSEALQGLYYEQYF
DNA: TGTGCCAGCAGTGAAGCGCTTCAAGGACTTTACTACGAGCAGTACTTC

J: TRBJ2-1
D: TRBD2
V: TRBV7-3
CDR3: CASSLRASGTAEQFF
DNA: TGTGCCAGCAGCTTACGCGCTAGCGGGACCGCCGAGCAGTTCTTC

J: TRBJ2-2
D: -
V: TRBV7-9
CDR3: CASSLGSGAAGELFF
DNA: TGTGCCAGCAGCCTAGGATCGGGAGCGGCCGGGGAGCTGTTTTTT

J: TRBJ2-3
D: -
V: TRBV7-9
CDR3: CASSLNRPQRGTDTQYF
DNA: TGTGCCAGCAGCTTAAACAGACCTCAGAGGGGCACAGATACGCAGTATTTT

J: TRBJ1-2
D: TRBD1
V: TRBV7-2
CDR3: CASSLGQDRGYGYTF
DNA: TGTGCCAGCAGCTTAGGACAGGACAGGGGCTATGGCTACACCTTC

J: TRBJ2-5
D: TRBD2
V: TRBV5-1
CDR3: CASSPGTSGREGEQYF
DNA: TGCGCCAGCAGCCCTGGGACTAGCGGGAGGGAGGGGGAGCAGTACTTC

J: TRBJ2-7
D: TRBD1
V: TRBV7-8
CDR3: CASSRNRGSNEQYF
DNA: TGTGCCAGCAGCCGTAACAGGGGCTCCAACGAGCAGTACTTC

J: TRBJ1-2
D: -
V: TRBV2
CDR3: CASSEDRIYGYTF
DNA: TGTGCCAGCAGTGAAGACAGAATCTATGGCTACACCTTC

J: TRBJ2-1
D: -
V: TRBV5-1
CDR3: CASSQLAGPGNNEQFF
DNA: TGCGCCAGCAGCCAACTGGCCGGCCCCGGGAACAATGAGCAGTTCTTC

J: TRBJ2-2
D: -
V: TRBV19
CDR3: CASKKRDRNTGELFF
DNA: TGTGCCAGTAAAAAAAGAGACAGGAACACCGGGGAGCTGTTTTTT

J: TRBJ2-3
D: TRBD1
V: TRBV6-1
CDR3: CASSEMAGGPDTQYF
DNA: TGTGCCAGCAGTGAAATGGCAGGGGGTCCTGATACGCAGTATTTT

J: TRBJ2-7
D: TRBD2
V: TRBV6-1
CDR3: CASSSGRAGYEQYF
DNA: TGTGCCAGCAGTAGCGGGAGGGCCGGTTACGAGCAGTACTTC

J: TRBJ1-1
D: -
V: TRBV11-2
CDR3: CASAGGGITEAFF
DNA: TGTGCCAGCGCCGGGGGGGGGATCACTGAAGCTTTCTTT